A selection of T cell receptor beta chains follows, all from one sample in a study of shared clonotypes between healthy human individuals. Produced via immunoSEQ multiplex PCR; TCRdb's table is partial and in-frame only. The table shows about 590,000 clones, with 95% occurring only once. Sequenced: naive CD8+ T cells sorted from blood. These receptor sequences come from a woman aged 25 to 39 in good health. Each CDR3 is given with its conserved first and last residue. A D gene is named only where the DNA matches it firmly. Clone size is shown for a subset of rows, as once, few, many or a class of expanded clone.

>TRBV29-1|NA|NA|TRBJ1-2
CSVDHDGVGGYTF
TGCAGCGTTGACCACGACGGGGTGGGTGGCTACACCTTC
>TRBV10-3|TRBD2|NA|TRBJ2-7
CATTTGTNEQYF
TGTGCCACAACCACGGGGACTAACGAGCAGTACTTC
>TRBV27|NA|NA|TRBJ1-1
CASSFTQNTEAFF
TGTGCCAGCAGTTTTACACAGAACACTGAAGCTTTCTTT
>TRBV5-6|TRBD1|NA|TRBJ1-1
CASSLGQATGAFF
TGTGCCAGCAGCTTAGGACAGGCCACAGGGGCTTTCTTT
>TRBV27|TRBD1|once|TRBJ2-2
CASSPGGNTGELFF
TGTGCCAGCAGTCCAGGGGGGAACACCGGGGAGCTGTTTTTT
>TRBV5-1|TRBD1|NA|TRBJ1-1
CASSLPREQGEAFF
TGCGCCAGCAGCTTACCCCGGGAACAGGGGGAAGCTTTCTTT
>TRBV4-1|TRBD2|NA|TRBJ2-7
CASSQDRSSGGLTYEQYF
TGCGCCAGCAGCCAAGATCGGAGTAGCGGGGGACTCACCTACGAGCAGTACTTC
>TRBV28|NA|NA|TRBJ1-4
CASSSDVDEKLFF
TGTGCCAGCAGTTCCGACGTTGATGAAAAACTGTTTTTT
>TRBV28|NA|NA|TRBJ1-5
CASSPRTGAGQPQHF
TGTGCCAGCTCCCCACGGACGGGGGCGGGTCAGCCCCAGCATTTT
>TRBV30|TRBD2|NA|TRBJ2-7
CAWSVAGSGGGQYF
TGTGCCTGGAGTGTAGCGGGGTCTGGTGGCGGGCAGTACTTC
>TRBV19|NA|NA|TRBJ1-1
CASSRQEGLNTEAFF
TGTGCCAGTTCCCGACAAGAGGGTCTAAACACTGAAGCTTTCTTT
>TRBV6-5|NA|once|TRBJ1-1
CASSPQGVNTEAFF
TGTGCCAGCAGTCCCCAGGGAGTGAACACTGAAGCTTTCTTT
>TRBV6-5|NA|NA|TRBJ2-3
CASSYSGYTDTQYF
TGTGCCAGCAGTTATAGTGGATATACAGATACGCAGTATTTT
>TRBV28|NA|NA|TRBJ2-6
CASSTFRTSSGANVLTF
TGTGCCAGCAGTACATTTAGGACGTCCTCTGGGGCCAACGTCCTGACTTTC
>TRBV5-1|NA|NA|TRBJ1-2
CAGPVFCGYTF
TGCGCCGGGCCAGTTTTCTGTGGCTACACCTTC
>TRBV5-4|NA|NA|TRBJ1-5
CASSLNGINQPQHF
TGTGCCAGCAGCTTGAATGGTATCAATCAGCCCCAGCATTTT
>TRBV29-1|TRBD2|NA|TRBJ2-1
CSVTGLAGENEQFF
TGCAGCGTGACGGGACTAGCGGGAGAAAATGAGCAGTTCTTC
>TRBV5-1|TRBD2|NA|TRBJ2-7
CASSSTTSLSEQYF
TGCGCCAGCAGCTCGACGACTAGCTTATCCGAGCAGTACTTC
>TRBV10-3|TRBD1|once|TRBJ2-7
CAISDYRQGEPYEQYF
TGTGCCATCAGTGATTACAGACAGGGGGAACCCTACGAGCAGTACTTC
>TRBV15|NA|NA|TRBJ2-1
CATSRDLWRDNEQFF
TGTGCCACCAGCAGAGATCTGTGGCGAGACAATGAGCAGTTCTTC
>TRBV7-9|NA|NA|TRBJ2-7
CASSLAPRAEEQYF
TGTGCCAGCAGCTTAGCCCCCAGGGCAGAGGAGCAGTACTTC
>TRBV18|NA|few|TRBJ2-7
CASSPLAGTEPYEQYF
TGTGCCAGCTCACCGCTGGCCGGGACGGAACCCTACGAGCAGTACTTC
>TRBV29-1|NA|NA|TRBJ2-3
CSVEVESVRTDTQYF
TGCAGCGTTGAAGTTGAAAGCGTACGCACAGATACGCAGTATTTT
>TRBV7-3|TRBD2|NA|TRBJ2-7
CASSLAGGPGEQYF
TGTGCCAGCAGCTTAGCGGGAGGGCCGGGCGAGCAGTACTTC